This TCR beta chain was identified in a study of blood T cell repertoires in COVID-19 (dated by TCRdb to the early 2020s). Broadly, across the study: Collaborator samples came from the United States, Italy and Spain and covered acute and convalescent phases of COVID-19. The prospective study material was composed of cDNA or gDNA derived from T cells, B-cell-depleted T cells, or PBMCs. Deeply sampled blood TCRbeta repertoires from subjects exposed to, actively infected with, or recovered from COVID-19 were included in the dataset. The repertoires were made available in a free public database intended to serve as a resource for research on the immune response to SARS-CoV-2. The samples were drawn from two sources: the first 160 participants of the ongoing ImmuneRACE study, and 1,000 to 1,500 subjects contributed by 6 global collaborators. The sample metadata nearly always contained a de-identified subject ID, COVID-19 status, age in years and sex. HLA class I and class II types, where available, came from metadata supplied by the sample provider rather than from assay-based typing.

Participants in the prospective study were enrolled through a virtual design, were aged roughly 18 to 100 years, and lived in fewer than 30 United States geographic areas. Cohort assignment in the prospective study relied on participant-reported clinical history from a screening survey and a study questionnaire. Recovered participants in ImmuneRACE Cohort 3 were defined by two consecutive negative NP/OP PCR tests, clearance by a healthcare professional, or resolution of symptoms. In the prospective study, mobile phlebotomists collected whole blood, serum and a nasopharyngeal or oropharyngeal swab from each participant. Over a roughly two-month period, participants in the prospective study had the option of providing additional blood draws and questionnaires. Before DNA extraction, prospective study blood samples were shipped either frozen or at room temperature. Details on this clone: What antigen it recognizes has not been identified. Qualities for individual bases were not recorded, and no much larger clone is one base off.

The paper's findings and limits, for the study overall: How much clinical and demographic metadata was included differed by source and by participant, and the metadata was provided uncurated.

The immunoSEQ Assay, a bias-controlled multiplex PCR, was used to amplify TCRbeta CDR3 regions from genomic DNA. In the authors' own workflow: Nucleated cell counts per sample were estimated from amplification of reference gene primers within the assay. To quantify the absolute abundance of each unique TCRbeta CDR3 rearrangement, sequence reads were collapsed and filtered. Productive Simpson clonality was computed per sample as the square root of Simpson's diversity index over productive rearrangements. In its TCRdb copy, this immuneACCESS table keeps in-frame sequences only and misses some clones. Where compared with another copy, unresolved V genes explain less than half of these, and the others have no known cause. V, J and clone size are taken as reported in that table, and D and trimming were inferred from the DNA itself. The sample contains roughly 310,000 clones, 90% of them found a single time. Around 2.6% of the sample is in the top ten clones.

The germline V gene encodes CDR1 LGHNA and CDR2 YSLEER. Trimming accounts for 2 bases at V and 4 bases at J, while the number of junction bases matched to no gene is 10. Its CDR3 holds 17 amino acids, cysteine through phenylalanine. Left in the record is the CDR3 DNA by itself, 51 bases read in frame from the first base. Sequenced: PBMCs or T cells enriched from blood (not recorded which). The TCR originated in a man between 60 and 75 years old who had recovered from COVID-19. The chain couples TRBV4-3 to TRBJ1-3; TRBD1 lines up with 8 middle nucleotides. In nucleotides, the sequence is TGCGCCAGCAGCCAAACAAAGACAGGGGCGCCAGGAAACACCATATATTTT. This codes for CASSQTKTGAPGNTIYF.